The sequence of this T cell receptor beta chain was determined in a study of T cell responses to AZD1222 COVID-19 vaccine. Notes on the study in general: A rise in Spike-specific TCR breadth and depth followed two AZD1222 doses. Mostly white British, mostly female donors; authors suggested clonal diversity may be underestimated. Baseline seropositivity characterized only six AZD1222 recipients. Within unmutated variant regions lay the reported targets of nearly half of spike-specific TCRs.

For this clone: Its target is not known.

Assay used: immunoSEQ multiplex PCR; TCRdb lists only in-frame clones, some missing. The repertoire has around 120,000 clones, about nine tenths of them found once; the top ten carry about 2.5%. The CDR3 runs 15 residues. CDR1 and CDR2 (germline): KGHSH, LQKENI. Trimming stripped 1 base from V and 6 bases from J, with 13 bases between. The specimen comprised peripheral blood, sampled 28 days after the second AZD1222 dose. The clonotype comes from an adult who received the AZD1222 COVID-19 vaccine. The V and J genes are TRBV18 and TRBJ1-5; D perhaps matches TRBD1 (6 bases). The CDR3 sequence: CASSPLRDTTQPQHF. CDR3 nucleotide sequence: TGTGCCAGCTCACCACTGCGGGACACCACTCAGCCCCAGCATTTT.